This T cell receptor (beta chain) was sequenced in a study of blood T cells in healthy people across ages. Together with a sample-barcoded 5' primer, a J-beta primer mix was included in a second PCR lasting about 7 to 11 cycles. TCRdb redid the calling of the 5' RACE reads with MiXCR, one entry per CDR3 protein. The repertoire holds 850,000 to 1,300,000 distinct CDR3 sequences, 40% to 55% seen once, with approximately 17% in the top ten. In this sample, this clonotype turned up a few times. The CDR3 is 14 amino acids. Germline loops: CDR1 SGHVS, CDR2 FQNEAQ. V lost 4 bases and J lost 4; bases outside the gene matches: 4.

This chain connects TRBV7-8 to TRBJ1-5; 7 bases agree with TRBD1. The sample was blood. This receptor was identified in an older woman in good health. CDR3 nucleotide sequence: TGTGCCAGCAGCTCTGGACAGGTGAATCAGCCCCAGCATTTT. Its protein product is CASSSGQVNQPQHF.